The 24 T cell receptor beta chains reported below all come from one sample, sequenced in a study of blood T cell repertoires in COVID-19. Assay used: immunoSEQ multiplex PCR; TCRdb lists only in-frame clones, some missing. Here the sample spans under 95,000 clones, around 85% being singletons. The specimen was peripheral blood. These receptor sequences come from a man in his 70s with acute or convalescent COVID-19.

CDR3 DNA sequence: TGTGCCAGCAGCCAAGACGGGTACGAGCAGTACTTC. Translation gives CASSQDGYEQYF. This rearrangement joins TRBV14 to TRBJ2-7; D call uncertain. V was shortened by 0 bases and J by 4 bases, with 4 bases between the two germline ends. This CDR3 is 12 amino acids long. In germline, CDR1 is SGHDN, CDR2 FVKESK.

This clone has just a few counts. The gene calls are TRBV4-1 and TRBJ1-2, with D possibly being TRBD1 (5 bases). The V end lost 0 bases, the J end lost 4 bases, and 12 bases lay between the germline ends. CDR3 length: 15 residues. Germline CDR1 MGHRA, CDR2 YSYEKL. The CDR3 DNA reads as TGCGCCAGCAGCCAAGAATCAGACAGCCTCTATGGCTACACCTTC. Its translation is CASSQESDSLYGYTF.

The chain joins TRBV18 to TRBJ2-7, with D unclear. The CDR3 length is 14 residues. From germline, CDR1 is KGHSH and CDR2 LQKENI. The V gene lost 0 bases and the J gene lost 5 bases, with 11 bases spanning the gap. CDR3 DNA: TGTGCCAGCTCACCACCGAACTCTCTCAACGAGCAGTACTTC. Encoded protein: CASSPPNSLNEQYF.

The rearrangement links TRBV28 to TRBJ2-3; possibly TRBD2 for D (6 bases). Trimming stripped 11 bases from V and 2 bases from J, with 20 bases between. The length of the CDR3 is 15 residues. Per the germline V gene, CDR1 is MDHEN and CDR2 is SYDVKM. The CDR3 coding sequence is TGTGCCTGTAAGGCGGAGCGGGCGCACACAGATACGCAGTATTTT. Protein: CACKAERAHTDTQYF.

The gene calls are TRBV5-1 and TRBJ1-1; a possible D gene is TRBD1 (5 bases). Trimming removed 4 bases from V and 5 bases from J, with 15 bases in between. Per germline, CDR1 SGHRS and CDR2 YFSETQ. The CDR3 totals 14 residues. This CDR3 reads CASSLRVGRTEAFF. Here the CDR3 DNA reads TGCGCCAGCAGCCTCAGGGTGGGTCGGACTGAAGCTTTCTTT.

V gene TRBV18 combines with J gene TRBJ1-1; a weak D match, TRBD1 (6 bases). V shed 0 bases and J shed 6 bases, with 14 bases lying between them. Germline lookup yields CDR1 KGHSH and CDR2 LQKENI. This CDR3 region has 15 residues. CDR3 in DNA: TGTGCCAGCTCACCACCGGGCGTACAGGGTGCTGAAGCTTTCTTT. Its protein product is CASSPPGVQGAEAFF.

V and J are TRBV7-2 and TRBJ1-3; D not resolved. The CDR3 runs to 17 residues. V dropped 1 base and J dropped 0 bases, with 13 bases sitting between them. Germline V gene sequence: CDR1 SGHTA, CDR2 FQGNSA. The CDR3 protein is CASSLVATVSSGNTIYF. The CDR3 DNA reads as TGTGCCAGCAGCTTAGTAGCGACGGTGAGCTCTGGAAACACCATATATTTT. Full variable domain (missing parts from reference TRBV7-2 and TRBJ1-3): GAGVSQSPSNKVTEKGKDVELRCDPISGHTALYWYRQSLGQGLEFLIYFQGNSAPDKSGLPSDRFSAERTGGSVSTLTIQRTQQEDSAVYLCASSLVATVSSGNTIYFGEGSWLTVV.

The chain carries TRBV28 and TRBJ1-4; TRBD1 matches at 8 bases. With 8 bases clipped from V and 4 bases from J, the junction kept 6 bases outside the gene matches. Looked up from germline, CDR1 is MDHEN and CDR2 is SYDVKM. CDR3 length: 14 amino acids. CDR3 in DNA: TGTGCCAGCCGAATAGGACAGGGTAATGAAAAACTGTTTTTT. Protein sequence: CASRIGQGNEKLFF.

The chain carries TRBV2 and TRBJ2-7, with D maybe TRBD1 (5 bases). The length of the CDR3 is 12 residues. Germline V gene sequence: CDR1 SNHLY, CDR2 FYNNEI. V lost 6 bases, J lost 6 bases, and 12 bases lay in between. The CDR3: CASSSTGLEQYF. The DNA of the CDR3 is TGTGCCAGCAGCTCTACAGGTCTCGAGCAGTACTTC.

The chain is built from TRBV20-1 and TRBJ2-5; D is ambiguous. From germline, CDR1 is DFQATT and CDR2 SNEGSKA (reference sequence). This CDR3 is built from 11 residues. With 3 bases removed from V and 2 bases from J, the gap between germline ends came to 4 bases. CDR3 residues: CSARAQETQYF. The CDR3 coding sequence is TGCAGTGCTAGGGCACAAGAGACCCAGTACTTC.

The chain employs TRBV11-3 and TRBJ1-5, with D hard to call. Germline assignment: CDR1 SGHNT and CDR2 YENEEA. The ends were cut back, 1 base at V and 0 bases at J, with 13 bases in the middle. The CDR3 extends over 17 amino acids. As DNA, the CDR3 is TGTGCCAGCAGCTTAGTCGGGTTTATTTATAGCAATCAGCCCCAGCATTTT. Translation gives CASSLVGFIYSNQPQHF.

The gene calls are TRBV11-2 and TRBJ2-2; D might be TRBD1 (6 bases). This CDR3 is built from 14 residues. The V end was cut by 7 bases, the J end by 0 bases, with 9 bases between. Germline CDR1 reads SGHAT; CDR2 reads FQNNGV. The CDR3 here is CASKGDTNTGELFF. DNA for the CDR3: TGTGCCAGCAAAGGGGACACGAACACCGGGGAGCTGTTTTTT.

The chain joins TRBV6-5 to TRBJ1-4, with 7 bases identical to TRBD1. This CDR3 is built from 14 residues. The germline CDR1 and CDR2 sequences are MNHEY and SVGAGI. V lost 5 bases to trimming and J lost 3 bases; unmatched junction nucleotides: 3. DNA for the CDR3: TGTGCCAGCAGTCCAGACAGGGCTAATGAAAAACTGTTTTTT. Residues: CASSPDRANEKLFF.

The rearrangement uses TRBV18 and TRBJ2-1; TRBD2 matches at 7 bases. The CDR3 is made up of 14 amino acids. V trimming: 2 bases; J trimming: 4 bases; junction bases outside the gene matches: 2. CDR1 is KGHSH and CDR2 is LQKENI in the germline V gene. The CDR3 nucleotides are TGTGCCAGCTCACCAGCGGGGGTTTACAATGAGCAGTTCTTC. This gives the protein CASSPAGVYNEQFF.

The chain employs TRBV11-2 and TRBJ2-3; 8 bases line up with TRBD2. The CDR3 covers 14 residues. Germline-derived CDR1 and CDR2 are SGHAT and FQNNGV. Germline trimming cut 3 bases from V and 2 bases from J; bases unmatched to any gene: 1. The DNA for the CDR3 is TGTGCCAGCAGCTTCGGGGGGGCCACAGATACGCAGTATTTT. Protein product: CASSFGGATDTQYF. Complete variable domain (other parts from reference TRBV11-2 and TRBJ2-3): EAGVAQSPRYKIIEKRQSVAFWCNPISGHATLYWYQQILGQGPKLLIQFQNNGVVDDSQLPKDRFSAERLKGVDSTLKIQPAKLEDSAVYLCASSFGGATDTQYFGPGTRLTVL.

The rearrangement joins TRBV18 to TRBJ1-1, with 7 bases lining up with TRBD1. Trimming at V came to 3 bases and at J to 3 bases, leaving 1 base not matched to a gene. There are 13 residues in the CDR3. Germline V CDR1 and CDR2: KGHSH, LQKENI. The CDR3 nucleotides read TGTGCCAGCTCACCTACAGGGGACACTGAAGCTTTCTTT. Translating it yields CASSPTGDTEAFF.

This clone was counted only a few times. The chain carries TRBV3-1 (or the pseudogene TRBV3-2) and TRBJ2-1; no reliable D call. V was clipped by 1 base and J by 3 bases, with 10 bases between them. This CDR3 has 15 amino acids. The germline V gene has CDR1 LGHDT and CDR2 YNNKEL (reference sequence). This chain's CDR3 is CASSQGVPGYNEQFF. In nucleotides, the CDR3 is TGTGCCAGCAGCCAAGGAGTACCAGGCTACAATGAGCAGTTCTTC.

The genes are TRBV11-3 and TRBJ2-3; 9 positions agree with TRBD1. The CDR3 covers 14 residues. Germline values: CDR1 SGHNT, CDR2 YENEEA. The V and J ends lost 5 bases and 3 bases, in that order; junction bases with no gene match: 3. CDR3 protein: CASSDGTGTDTQYF. The CDR3 nucleotides are TGTGCCAGCAGCGACGGGACAGGGACAGATACGCAGTATTTT.

The rearrangement joins TRBV4-1 to TRBJ1-5; D is unclear. The germline V gene has CDR1 MGHRA and CDR2 YSYEKL. CDR3 length: 15 residues. The V end was cut by 1 base, the J end by 3 bases, with 10 bases between. The CDR3 loop is CASSQGPSVNQPQHF. CDR3 nucleotides: TGCGCCAGCAGCCAAGGACCGAGCGTCAATCAGCCCCAGCATTTT.

The chain joins TRBV6-2 or TRBV6-3 to TRBJ2-3; 9 positions match TRBD1. Trimming at V came to 2 bases and at J to 4 bases, leaving 10 bases not matched to a gene. Germline lookup yields CDR1 MNHEY and CDR2 SVGEGT. The CDR3 is made up of 17 amino acids. CDR3 nucleotide sequence: TGTGCCAGCAGTTACAGTGTCCGGGACAGGGAACCAGATACGCAGTATTTT. Residues: CASSYSVRDREPDTQYF.

The chain recombines TRBV5-6 with TRBJ1-4; the D gene is possibly TRBD1 (6 bases). CDR3 length: 15 residues. From germline, CDR1 is SGHDT and CDR2 YYEEEE. V dropped 6 bases and J dropped 3 bases, with 15 bases sitting between them. The CDR3 bases are TGTGCCAGCAACCGACAGGTTTCTTCTAATGAAAAACTGTTTTTT. Its protein is CASNRQVSSNEKLFF.

The chain employs TRBV7-9 and TRBJ2-1; 7 nucleotides line up with TRBD2. Germline CDR1 and CDR2: SEHNR and FQNEAQ (reference sequence). This CDR3 spans 14 amino acids. Germline trimming cut 1 base from V and 6 bases from J; bases unmatched to any gene: 3. CDR3 in DNA: TGTGCCAGCAGCTTAGGAGCGGGGATCAATGAGCAGTTCTTC. Translating it yields CASSLGAGINEQFF.

The gene calls are TRBV11-2 and TRBJ2-2; 8 positions agree with TRBD2. V was pared by 5 bases and J by 6 bases, with 2 bases of the junction left unmatched. The germline V gene has CDR1 SGHAT and CDR2 FQNNGV. This CDR3 comprises 13 residues. The CDR3 DNA follows: TGTGCCAGCAGCCGGGGGGGGCCCGGGGAGCTGTTTTTT. It encodes CASSRGGPGELFF.

The V gene is TRBV4-1, the J gene TRBJ2-7; D is perhaps TRBD1 (6 bases). Germline V CDR1 and CDR2: MGHRA, YSYEKL. V dropped 0 bases and J dropped 3 bases, with 15 bases sitting between them. The CDR3 is 16 residues long. CDR3 protein: CASSQDEGGRDYEQYF. The CDR3 DNA reads as TGCGCCAGCAGCCAAGACGAAGGGGGAAGGGACTACGAGCAGTACTTC.